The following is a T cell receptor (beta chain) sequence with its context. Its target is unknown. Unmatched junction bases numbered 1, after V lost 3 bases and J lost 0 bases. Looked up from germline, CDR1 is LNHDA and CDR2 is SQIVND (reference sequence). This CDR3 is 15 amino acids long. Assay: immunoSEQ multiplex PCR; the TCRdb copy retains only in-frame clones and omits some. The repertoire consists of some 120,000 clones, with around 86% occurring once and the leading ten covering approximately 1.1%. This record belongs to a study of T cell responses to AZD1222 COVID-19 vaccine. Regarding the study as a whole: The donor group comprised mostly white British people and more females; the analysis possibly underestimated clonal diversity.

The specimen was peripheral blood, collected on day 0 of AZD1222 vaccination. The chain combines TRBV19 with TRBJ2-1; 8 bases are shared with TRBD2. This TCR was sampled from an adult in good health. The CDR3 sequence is CASSMSGSSYNEQFF. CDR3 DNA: TGTGCCAGTAGTATGAGCGGGAGCTCCTACAATGAGCAGTTCTTC.